This T cell receptor (beta chain) was observed in a study of PD-L1 blockade in urothelial cancer. For the study at large: In about 2014 therapy began: atezolizumab 1,200 mg intravenously every 3 weeks. Blood gave a median around 150,000 T cells. Prior chemotherapy ranged from 0 to 3 regimens per patient. Findings and limits, study-wide: Better survival was predicted when blood TCR clonality before treatment fell below the median.

This clone was observed a few times. Its antigen is not identified. V lost 5 bases, J lost 10 bases, and 6 bases stayed unmatched. The CDR3 spans 15 residues. The V gene's germline CDR1 is WNHNN and CDR2 SYGVQD (reference sequence). Time point reported: pretreatment peripheral blood. TCRdb's copy holds only in-frame clones and misses some; the assay was immunoSEQ multiplex PCR. The sample carries some 89,000 clones, more than 70% recorded once. The material was PBMCs, obtained around atezolizumab (anti-PD-L1) treatment. The TCR was taken from a man in his sixties with urothelial cancer. The rearrangement links TRBV10-1 to TRBJ2-1, with 15 bases identical to TRBD2. The CDR3 sequence: CASSRTSGRADEQFF. The CDR3 nucleotides read TGCGCCAGCAGTCGGACTAGCGGGAGGGCCGACGAGCAGTTCTTC.